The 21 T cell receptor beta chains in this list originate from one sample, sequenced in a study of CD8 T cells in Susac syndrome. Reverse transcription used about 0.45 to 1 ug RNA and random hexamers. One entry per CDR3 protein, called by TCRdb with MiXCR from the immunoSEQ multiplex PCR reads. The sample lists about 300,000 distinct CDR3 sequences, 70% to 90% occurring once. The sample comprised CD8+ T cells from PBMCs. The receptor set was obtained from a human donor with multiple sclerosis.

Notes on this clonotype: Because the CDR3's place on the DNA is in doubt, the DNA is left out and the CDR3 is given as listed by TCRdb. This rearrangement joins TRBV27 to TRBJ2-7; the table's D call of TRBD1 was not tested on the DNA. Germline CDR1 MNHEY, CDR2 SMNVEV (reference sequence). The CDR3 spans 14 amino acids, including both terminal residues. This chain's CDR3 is CASSFGPGGYEQYF.

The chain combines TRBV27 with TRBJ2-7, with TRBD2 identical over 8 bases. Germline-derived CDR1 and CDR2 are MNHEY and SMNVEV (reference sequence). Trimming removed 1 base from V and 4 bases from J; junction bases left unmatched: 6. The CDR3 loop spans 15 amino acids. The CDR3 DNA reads TGTGCCAGCAGTTTATACACCGGGGGGGGTTACGAGCAGTACTTC. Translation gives CASSLYTGGGYEQYF.

The CDR3 is CASSVGPGGSYEQYF. The CDR3 nucleotides are TGTGCCAGCAGCGTAGGACCAGGGGGATCCTACGAGCAGTACTTC. V is TRBV9 and J is TRBJ2-7; 7 bases agree with TRBD1. The ends lost 0 bases at V and 1 base at J; junction bases unmatched: 4. The germline gives CDR1 SGDLS, CDR2 YYNGEE. The CDR3 is 15 residues long.

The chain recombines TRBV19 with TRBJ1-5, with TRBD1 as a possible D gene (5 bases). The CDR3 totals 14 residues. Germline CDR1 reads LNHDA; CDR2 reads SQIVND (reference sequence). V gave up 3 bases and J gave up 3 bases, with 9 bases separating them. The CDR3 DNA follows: TGTGCCAGTAGTATTGGGGGGTTCAATCAGCCCCAGCATTTT. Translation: CASSIGGFNQPQHF.

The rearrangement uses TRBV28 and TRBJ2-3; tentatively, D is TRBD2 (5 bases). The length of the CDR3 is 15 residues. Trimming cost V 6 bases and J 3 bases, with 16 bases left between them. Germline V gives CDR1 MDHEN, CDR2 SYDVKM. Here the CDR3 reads CASRKLRRQTDTQYF. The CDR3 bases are TGTGCCAGCAGAAAATTGCGGAGGCAGACAGATACGCAGTATTTT. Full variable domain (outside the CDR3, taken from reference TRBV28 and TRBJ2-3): DVKVTQSSRYLVKRTGEKVFLECVQDMDHENMFWYRQDPGLGLRLIYFSYDVKMKEKGDIPEGYSVSREKKERFSLILESASTNQTSMYLCASRKLRRQTDTQYFGPGTRLTVL.

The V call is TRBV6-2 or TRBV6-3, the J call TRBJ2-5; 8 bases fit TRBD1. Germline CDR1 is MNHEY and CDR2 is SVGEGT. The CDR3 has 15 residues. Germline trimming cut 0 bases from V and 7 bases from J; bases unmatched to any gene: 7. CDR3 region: CASSYSGTGSGTQYF. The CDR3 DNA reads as TGTGCCAGCAGTTACTCCGGGACAGGATCGGGGACCCAGTACTTC.

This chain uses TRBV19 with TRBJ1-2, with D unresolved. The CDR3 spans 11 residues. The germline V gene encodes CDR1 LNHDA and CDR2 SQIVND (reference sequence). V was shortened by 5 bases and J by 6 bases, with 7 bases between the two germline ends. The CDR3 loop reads CASSQGDGYTF. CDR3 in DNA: TGTGCCAGTAGTCAAGGTGATGGCTACACCTTC. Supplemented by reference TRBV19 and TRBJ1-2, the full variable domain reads DGGITQSPKYLFRKEGQNVTLSCEQNLNHDAMYWYRQDPGQGLRLIYYSQIVNDFQKGDIAEGYSVSREKKESFPLTVTSAQKNPTAFYLCASSQGDGYTFGSGTRLTVV.

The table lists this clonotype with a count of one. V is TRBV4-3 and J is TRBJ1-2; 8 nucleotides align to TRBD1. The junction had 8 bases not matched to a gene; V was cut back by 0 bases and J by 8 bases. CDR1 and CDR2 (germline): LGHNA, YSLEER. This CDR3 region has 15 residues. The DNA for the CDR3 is TGCGCCAGCAGCCAAGACCAGGCAGGGGGCAGAGGCTACACCTTC. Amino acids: CASSQDQAGGRGYTF.

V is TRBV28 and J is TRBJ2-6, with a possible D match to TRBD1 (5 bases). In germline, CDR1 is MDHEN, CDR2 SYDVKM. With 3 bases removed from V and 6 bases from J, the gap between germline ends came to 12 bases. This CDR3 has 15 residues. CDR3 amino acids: CASSLGHSKANVLTF. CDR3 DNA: TGTGCCAGCAGTTTGGGGCATTCTAAGGCCAACGTCCTGACTTTC.

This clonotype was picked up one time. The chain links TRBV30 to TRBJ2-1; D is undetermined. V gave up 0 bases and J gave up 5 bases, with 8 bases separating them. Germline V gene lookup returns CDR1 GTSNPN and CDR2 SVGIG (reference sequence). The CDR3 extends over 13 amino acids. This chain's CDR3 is CAWSVLMNNEQFF. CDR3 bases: TGTGCCTGGAGTGTACTAATGAACAATGAGCAGTTCTTC.

The CDR3 region has the DNA TGCAGTGCTAGGCGGGGAGGGGGGAATGAAAAACTGTTTTTT. Protein product: CSARRGGGNEKLFF. This chain joins TRBV20-1 and TRBJ1-4; tentative D call: TRBD1 (6 bases). V lost 3 bases and J lost 5, with 13 bases in between. Germline assignment: CDR1 DFQATT and CDR2 SNEGSKA (reference sequence). This CDR3 is built from 14 residues.

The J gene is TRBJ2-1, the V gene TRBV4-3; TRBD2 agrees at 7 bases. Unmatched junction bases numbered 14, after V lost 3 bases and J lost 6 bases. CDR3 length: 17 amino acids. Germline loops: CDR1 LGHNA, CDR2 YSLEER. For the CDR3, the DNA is TGCGCCAGCAGCCATAACCGCCCGGGGGGAGCCCCCAATGAGCAGTTCTTC. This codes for CASSHNRPGGAPNEQFF.

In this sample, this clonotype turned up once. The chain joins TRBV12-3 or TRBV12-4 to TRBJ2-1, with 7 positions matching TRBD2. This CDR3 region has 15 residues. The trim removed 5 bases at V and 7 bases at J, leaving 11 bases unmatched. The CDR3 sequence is CASSPGGAGLNEQFF. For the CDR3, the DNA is TGTGCCAGCAGTCCCGGGGGAGCGGGATTGAATGAGCAGTTCTTC.

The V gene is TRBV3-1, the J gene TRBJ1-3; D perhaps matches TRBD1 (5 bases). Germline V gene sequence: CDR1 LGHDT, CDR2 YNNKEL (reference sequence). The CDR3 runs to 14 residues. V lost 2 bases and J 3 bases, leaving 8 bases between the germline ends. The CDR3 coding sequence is TGTGCCAGCAGCCAAACCGACAGTGGAAACACCATATATTTT. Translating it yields CASSQTDSGNTIYF. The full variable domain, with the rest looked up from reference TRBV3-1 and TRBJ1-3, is DTAVSQTPKYLVTQMGNDKSIKCEQNLGHDTMYWYKQDSKKFLKIMFSYNNKELIINETVPNRFSPKSPDKAHLNLHINSLELGDSAVYFCASSQTDSGNTIYFGEGSWLTVV.

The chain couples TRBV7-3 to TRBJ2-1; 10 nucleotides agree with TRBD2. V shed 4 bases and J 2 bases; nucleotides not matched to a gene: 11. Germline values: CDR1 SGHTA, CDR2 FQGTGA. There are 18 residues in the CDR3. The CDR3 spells CASSSTGLARGAYNEQFF. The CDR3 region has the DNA TGTGCCAGCAGCTCCACGGGACTAGCGAGGGGGGCCTACAATGAGCAGTTCTTC.

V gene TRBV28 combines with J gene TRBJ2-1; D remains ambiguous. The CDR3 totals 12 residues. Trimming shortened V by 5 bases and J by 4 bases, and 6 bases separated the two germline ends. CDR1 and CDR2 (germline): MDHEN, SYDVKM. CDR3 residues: CASSPYYNEQFF. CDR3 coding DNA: TGTGCCAGCAGTCCTTATTACAATGAGCAGTTCTTC.

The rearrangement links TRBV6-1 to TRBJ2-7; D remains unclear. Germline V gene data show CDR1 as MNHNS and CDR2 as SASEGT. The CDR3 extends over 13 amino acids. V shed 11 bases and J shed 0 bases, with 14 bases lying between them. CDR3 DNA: TGTGCCTTTAGGACGGAGAGCTCCTACGAGCAGTACTTC. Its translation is CAFRTESSYEQYF.

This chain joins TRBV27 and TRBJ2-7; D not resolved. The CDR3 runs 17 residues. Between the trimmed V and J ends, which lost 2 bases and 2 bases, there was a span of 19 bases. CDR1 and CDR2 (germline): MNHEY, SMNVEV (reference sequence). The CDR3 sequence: CASSLIVRQEVPYEQYF. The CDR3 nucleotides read TGTGCCAGCAGTTTAATCGTCCGGCAGGAAGTCCCCTACGAGCAGTACTTC.

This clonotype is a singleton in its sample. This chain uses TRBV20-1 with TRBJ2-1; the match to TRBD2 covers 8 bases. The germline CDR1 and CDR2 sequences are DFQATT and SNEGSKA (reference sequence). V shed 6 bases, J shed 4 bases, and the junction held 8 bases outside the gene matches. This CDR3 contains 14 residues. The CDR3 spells CSALAGTPYNEQFF. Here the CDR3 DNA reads TGCAGTGCATTAGCGGGGACACCTTACAATGAGCAGTTCTTC.

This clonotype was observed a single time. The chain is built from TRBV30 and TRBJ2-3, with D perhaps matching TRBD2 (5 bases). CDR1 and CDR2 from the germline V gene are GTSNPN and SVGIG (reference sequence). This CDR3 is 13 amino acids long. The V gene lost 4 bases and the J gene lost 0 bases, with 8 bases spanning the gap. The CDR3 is CAWNGGSTDTQYF. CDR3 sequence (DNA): TGTGCCTGGAATGGCGGGAGCACAGATACGCAGTATTTT.

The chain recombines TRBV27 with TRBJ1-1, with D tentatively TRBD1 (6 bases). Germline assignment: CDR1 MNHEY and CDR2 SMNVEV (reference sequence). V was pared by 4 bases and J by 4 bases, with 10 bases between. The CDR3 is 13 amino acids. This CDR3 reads CASSWTAGTEAFF. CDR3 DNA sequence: TGTGCCAGCAGTTGGACAGCAGGCACTGAAGCTTTCTTT.